This entry lists 21 T cell receptor beta chains sequenced from one sample in a study of radiotherapy plus CTLA-4 blockade in lung cancer. The protocol was immunoSEQ multiplex PCR, while the TCRdb copy is restricted to in-frame clones and leaves out a portion. The sample shows more than 95,000 clones, about four fifths of them seen only once. Sequenced material: peripheral blood, taken from a patient treated with radiotherapy plus ipilimumab. The receptors stem from a human donor with non-small cell lung cancer who had a partial response to radiotherapy plus ipilimumab.

The genes are TRBV6-6 and TRBJ1-5; the match to TRBD1 covers 8 bases. Germline CDR1 is MNHNY and CDR2 is SVGAGI (reference sequence). This CDR3 comprises 15 residues. Unmatched junction bases numbered 3, after V lost 4 bases and J lost 1 base. The CDR3 sequence is CASSLGQGSNQPQHF. CDR3 in DNA: TGTGCCAGCAGTTTAGGACAGGGAAGCAATCAGCCCCAGCATTTT.

This clone has only a few counts. The chain uses TRBV19 and TRBJ1-2, with 10 bases aligning to TRBD1. The CDR3 runs to 14 residues. Per germline, CDR1 LNHDA and CDR2 SQIVND (reference sequence). V lost 4 bases to trimming and J lost 7 bases; unmatched junction nucleotides: 6. The CDR3 bases are TGTGCCAGTAGTAACGACAGGGGGCGAAGTGGCTACACCTTC. This gives the protein CASSNDRGRSGYTF.

This clone was counted once. The chain has TRBV19 and TRBJ2-5, with 8 positions matching TRBD1. Germline V gene lookup returns CDR1 LNHDA and CDR2 SQIVND (reference sequence). Trimming removed 7 bases from V and 0 bases from J; junction bases left unmatched: 7. This CDR3 is 15 amino acids long. Written as DNA, the CDR3 is TGTGCCAGTACCCCGGACAGGGCGTACCAAGAGACCCAGTACTTC. Translation: CASTPDRAYQETQYF.

The chain is built from TRBV20-1 and TRBJ1-2; D is undetermined. The CDR3 runs to 11 residues. Per germline, CDR1 DFQATT and CDR2 SNEGSKA (reference sequence). DNA of the CDR3: TGCAGCGCCCGGAGGGACTATGGCTACACCTTC. It encodes CSARRDYGYTF.

The chain combines TRBV18 with TRBJ1-4; D possibly corresponds to TRBD1 (5 bases). V lost 6 bases to trimming and J lost 2 bases, with 7 bases between them. Germline V CDR1 and CDR2: KGHSH, LQKENI. The CDR3 consists of 13 residues. The CDR3 loop reads CASSKGTNEKLFF. The DNA for the CDR3 is TGTGCCAGCTCGAAGGGGACTAATGAAAAACTGTTTTTT.

The rearrangement links TRBV5-8 to TRBJ2-6; D gene unclear. Trimming shortened V by 6 bases and J by 4 bases, and 11 bases separated the two germline ends. Germline lookup yields CDR1 SGHTS and CDR2 YDEGEE. The CDR3 totals 14 residues. Written as DNA, the CDR3 is TGTGCCAGCATCCCCGTGAGGGGGGCCAACGTCCTGACTTTC. This gives the protein CASIPVRGANVLTF.

The CDR3: CASTGQGPTYEQYF. CDR3 coding DNA: TGTGCCAGCACTGGACAGGGGCCCACCTACGAGCAGTACTTC. The rearrangement links TRBV18 to TRBJ2-7; 9 bases map to TRBD1. The CDR3 has 14 amino acids. Germline V gene lookup returns CDR1 KGHSH and CDR2 LQKENI. V lost 8 bases, J lost 2 bases, and 7 bases stayed unmatched.

The rearrangement joins TRBV7-9 to TRBJ1-5; D is uncertain. The CDR3 spans 14 residues. Germline V gene data show CDR1 as SEHNR and CDR2 as FQNEAQ (reference sequence). Trimming took 1 base from V and 4 from J, leaving 8 bases between them. The CDR3 DNA is TGTGCCAGCAGCTTAGGCCAGAATAATCAGCCCCAGCATTTT. Its translation: CASSLGQNNQPQHF.

The gene calls are TRBV5-6 and TRBJ2-5, with D possibly being TRBD1 (6 bases). The CDR3 totals 15 residues. Germline loops: CDR1 SGHDT, CDR2 YYEEEE. The V end lost 0 bases, the J end lost 3 bases, and 12 bases lay between the germline ends. CDR3 DNA sequence: TGTGCCAGCAGCTTGGAGGGGGACGGAAAAGAGACCCAGTACTTC. It yields the protein CASSLEGDGKETQYF.

The chain carries TRBV7-9 and TRBJ1-1, with D maybe TRBD1 (6 bases). Trimming took off 6 bases at V and 8 bases at J, with 13 bases between the two ends. The germline V gene encodes CDR1 SEHNR and CDR2 FQNEAQ (reference sequence). This CDR3 has 12 amino acids. The DNA of the CDR3 is TGTGCCAGCAGTCTGAAAACAGGGGAAGCTTTCTTT. It codes for CASSLKTGEAFF.

This chain joins TRBV7-2 and TRBJ1-1; 7 nucleotides agree with TRBD1. Germline V lookup: CDR1 SGHTA, CDR2 FQGNSA. The CDR3 runs to 12 residues. J gave up 11 bases and V 5 bases, and 8 bases lay outside the gene matches. CDR3 region: CASSLRQGGAFF. For the CDR3, the DNA is TGTGCCAGCAGCCTGAGACAGGGCGGCGCTTTCTTT.

The rearrangement joins TRBV28 to TRBJ1-1, with 11 nucleotides matching TRBD1. V dropped 4 bases and J dropped 5; count of bases not matched to a gene: 9. CDR1 and CDR2 (germline): MDHEN, SYDVKM. CDR3 size: 16 residues. The CDR3 nucleotides are TGTGCCAGCAGTTCCTGGACAGGGGGCGCGGGTACTGAAGCTTTCTTT. Its translation is CASSSWTGGAGTEAFF. The full variable domain, its missing parts supplied by reference TRBV28 and TRBJ1-1, is DVKVTQSSRYLVKRTGEKVFLECVQDMDHENMFWYRQDPGLGLRLIYFSYDVKMKEKGDIPEGYSVSREKKERFSLILESASTNQTSMYLCASSSWTGGAGTEAFFGQGTRLTVV.

V usage is TRBV5-1 and J usage is TRBJ2-3, with 9 bases lining up with TRBD2. V lost 0 bases to trimming and J lost 2 bases; unmatched junction nucleotides: 7. CDR1 and CDR2 (germline): SGHRS, YFSETQ. This CDR3 spans 17 amino acids. As DNA, the CDR3 is TGCGCCAGCAGCTTGGAGGCGGGAGGGCCTAACACAGATACGCAGTATTTT. Translation: CASSLEAGGPNTDTQYF.

This clone has more than one count but fewer than ten. This rearrangement joins TRBV7-2 to TRBJ1-6, with 7 nucleotides matching TRBD1. Germline V gene data show CDR1 as SGHTA and CDR2 as FQGNSA. Trimming cost V 8 bases and J 0 bases; bases outside gene matches: 4. The CDR3 totals 15 residues. The CDR3 spells CASGTESSYNSPLHF. The CDR3, as DNA: TGTGCCAGCGGGACAGAGAGCTCCTATAATTCACCCCTCCACTTT.

The CDR3 DNA reads TGTGCCAGCAGTTTAAGGGGGGGGGCTCGGGGGGCGACTGGAAACACCATATATTTT. It yields the protein CASSLRGGARGATGNTIYF. The V call is TRBV27, the J call TRBJ1-3; D is possibly TRBD1 (6 bases). This CDR3 spans 19 amino acids. The germline CDR1 and CDR2 sequences are MNHEY and SMNVEV (reference sequence). V was pared by 2 bases and J by 2 bases, with 22 bases between.

The V call is TRBV5-4, the J call TRBJ2-1; 11 bases line up with TRBD2. V lost 0 bases and J lost 4; bases outside the gene matches: 9. The germline V gene encodes CDR1 SGHNT and CDR2 YYREEE (reference sequence). The CDR3 extends over 18 amino acids. The CDR3 region has the DNA TGTGCCAGCAGCTTGGGTGGGCCGGGACTAGCGGCGTACAATGAGCAGTTCTTC. Residues: CASSLGGPGLAAYNEQFF. Using reference TRBV5-4 and TRBJ2-1 for the parts outside the CDR3, the full variable domain is ETGVTQSPTHLIKTRGQQVTLRCSSQSGHNTVSWYQQALGQGPQFIFQYYREEENGRGNFPPRFSGLQFPNYSSELNVNALELDDSALYLCASSLGGPGLAAYNEQFFGPGTRLTVL.

The V call is TRBV4-1, the J call TRBJ2-5; 10 bases are a match to TRBD2. The CDR3 totals 18 residues. The germline V gene has CDR1 MGHRA and CDR2 YSYEKL. J gave up 5 bases and V 0 bases, and 12 bases lay outside the gene matches. The CDR3 region has the DNA TGCGCCAGCAGCCAAGATTTGTCCCTAGCGGGAGTTCAGGAGACCCAGTACTTC. It translates to CASSQDLSLAGVQETQYF.

This clone was picked up one time. The rearrangement joins TRBV5-1 to TRBJ2-4, with D maybe TRBD2 (7 bases). Per germline, CDR1 SGHRS and CDR2 YFSETQ. This CDR3 has 17 amino acids. V was clipped by 5 bases and J by 1 base, with 19 bases between them. For the CDR3, the DNA is TGCGCCAGCAGGGGAGGGGGGGATCTTTCGGCCAAAAACATTCAGTACTTC. This encodes CASRGGGDLSAKNIQYF.

This clone is a singleton in its sample. V usage is TRBV5-6 and J usage is TRBJ2-7; D may be TRBD1 (5 bases). The germline CDR1 and CDR2 sequences are SGHDT and YYEEEE. The V and J ends lost 0 bases and 5 bases respectively, with 21 bases between them. The CDR3 is 17 amino acids. The CDR3 DNA reads TGTGCCAGCAGCTTGGAAGTAACGTCTGTTCAGGGCCACGAGCAGTACTTC. Encoded protein: CASSLEVTSVQGHEQYF.

Remarks on this clone: At one of its ends the junction is not consistent with the germline gene, which may arise from a read error. V is TRBV7-7 and J is TRBJ2-5; D perhaps matches TRBD2 (5 bases). This CDR3 is 14 amino acids long. Germline CDR1 reads SSHAT; CDR2 reads FNYEAQ (reference sequence). The DNA for the CDR3 is TGTGCTAGCAGCCGAACGTCGGGGCAAGAGACCCAGTACTTC. Translating gives CASSRTSGQETQYF. Complete variable domain (other parts from reference TRBV7-7 and TRBJ2-5): GAGVSQSPRYKVTKRGQDVTLRCDPISSHATLYWYQQALGQGPEFLTYFNYEAQPDKSGLPSDRFSAERPEGSISTLTIQRTEQRDSAMYRCASSRTSGQETQYFGPGTRLLVL.

This clone appeared a few times. The chain employs TRBV7-8 and TRBJ1-6; 8 nucleotides align to TRBD1. There are 17 residues in the CDR3. Per the germline V gene, CDR1 is SGHVS and CDR2 is FQNEAQ. J gave up 0 bases and V 5 bases, and 6 bases lay outside the gene matches. DNA for the CDR3: TGTGCCAGCAGCGGTACAGGGGGGAGCTCCTATAATTCACCCCTCCACTTT. It codes for CASSGTGGSSYNSPLHF.